This record looks at one TCR beta chain sequence and its context. The data were obtained in a study of blood T cell repertoires in COVID-19. Study summary: The cDNA or gDNA used as material had been derived from T cells, B-cell-depleted T cells, or PBMCs.

In the authors' methods: Estimates of nucleated cell counts were drawn from the amplification of reference gene primers. The repertoire was sequenced with immunoSEQ multiplex PCR; TCRdb's copy has only in-frame clones and lacks some. The D gene and trimming were derived from the DNA, and the V and J assignments and clone size from that table. The sample comprises tens of thousands of clones, 70% to 90% of which are singletons, and 15% to 19% rests with the top ten. Germline values: CDR1 MGHRA, CDR2 YSYEKL. Trimming at V came to 4 bases and at J to 5 bases, leaving 7 bases not matched to a gene. The CDR3 is 15 amino acids.

The rearrangement links TRBV4-1 to TRBJ2-7; 11 bases match TRBD2. The sequence derives from a human donor in a cohort sampled during active COVID-19. The donor label of this sample is uncertain. Sequenced: peripheral blood. In DNA form, the CDR3 reads TGCGCCAGCAGCCTTGGGACTAGCGGAGGAAACGAGCAGTACTTC. As protein: CASSLGTSGGNEQYF.